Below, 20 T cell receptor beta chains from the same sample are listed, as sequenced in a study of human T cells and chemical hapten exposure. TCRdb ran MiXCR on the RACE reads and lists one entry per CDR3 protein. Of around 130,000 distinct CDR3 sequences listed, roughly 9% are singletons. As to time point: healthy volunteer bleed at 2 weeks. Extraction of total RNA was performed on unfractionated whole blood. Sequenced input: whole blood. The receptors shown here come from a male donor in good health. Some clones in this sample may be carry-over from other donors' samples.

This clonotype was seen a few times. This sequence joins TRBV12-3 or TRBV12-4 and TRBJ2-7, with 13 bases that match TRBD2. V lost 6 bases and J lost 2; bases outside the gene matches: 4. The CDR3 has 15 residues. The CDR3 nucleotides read TGTGCCAGCAGGGGGACTAGCGGGAACCCCTACGAGCAGTACTTC. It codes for CASRGTSGNPYEQYF.

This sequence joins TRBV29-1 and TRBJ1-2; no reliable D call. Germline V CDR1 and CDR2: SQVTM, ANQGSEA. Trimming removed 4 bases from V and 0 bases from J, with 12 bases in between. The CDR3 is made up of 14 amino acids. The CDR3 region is CSVARPVANYGYTF. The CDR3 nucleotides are TGCAGCGTTGCGAGGCCAGTAGCTAACTATGGCTACACCTTC.

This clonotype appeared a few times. The CDR3 reads CASSYPQGNQPQHF. The CDR3 DNA follows: TGTGCCAGCAGTTACCCTCAGGGGAATCAGCCCCAGCATTTT. The chain recombines TRBV6-2 or TRBV6-3 with TRBJ1-5; TRBD1 is a possible D gene (6 bases). V was cut by 2 bases and J by 4 bases, with 9 bases left in between. The CDR3 runs to 14 residues. Per germline, CDR1 MNHEY and CDR2 SVGEGT.

This CDR3 is CASSIKRTSNQPQHF. CDR3 DNA sequence: TGTGCCAGTAGTATAAAGCGAACCAGCAATCAGCCCCAGCATTTT. The chain joins TRBV19 to TRBJ1-5; D ambiguous. This CDR3 region has 15 residues. CDR1 and CDR2 (germline): LNHDA, SQIVND (reference sequence). Trimming cost V 2 bases and J 1 base, with 9 bases left between them.

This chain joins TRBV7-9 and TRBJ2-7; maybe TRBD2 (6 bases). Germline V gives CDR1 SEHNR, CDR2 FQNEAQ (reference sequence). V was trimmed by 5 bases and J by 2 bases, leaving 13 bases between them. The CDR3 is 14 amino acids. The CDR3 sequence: CASSRLGRTYEQYF. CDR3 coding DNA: TGTGCCAGCAGCCGTCTCGGGAGAACCTACGAGCAGTACTTC.

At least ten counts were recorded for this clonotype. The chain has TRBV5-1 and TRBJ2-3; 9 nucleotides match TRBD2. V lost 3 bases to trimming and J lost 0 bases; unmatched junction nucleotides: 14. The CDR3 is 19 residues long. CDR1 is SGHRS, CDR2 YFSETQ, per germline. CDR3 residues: CASSWNAGLAITSTDTQYF. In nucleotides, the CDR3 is TGCGCCAGCAGCTGGAACGCGGGACTAGCTATTACTAGCACAGATACGCAGTATTTT.

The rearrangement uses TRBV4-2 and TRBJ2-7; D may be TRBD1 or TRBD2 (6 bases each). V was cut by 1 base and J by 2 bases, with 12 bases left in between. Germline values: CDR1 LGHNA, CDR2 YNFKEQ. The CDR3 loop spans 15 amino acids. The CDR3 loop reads CASSQAGDTTYEQYF. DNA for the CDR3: TGTGCCAGCAGCCAAGCGGGGGACACAACCTACGAGCAGTACTTC.

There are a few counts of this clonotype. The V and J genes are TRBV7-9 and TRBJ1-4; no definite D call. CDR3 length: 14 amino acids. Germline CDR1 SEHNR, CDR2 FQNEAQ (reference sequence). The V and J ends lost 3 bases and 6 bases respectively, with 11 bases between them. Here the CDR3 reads CASSFRDADEKLFF. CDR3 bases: TGTGCCAGCAGCTTCAGAGACGCAGATGAAAAACTGTTTTTT. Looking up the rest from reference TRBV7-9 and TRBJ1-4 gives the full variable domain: DTGVSQNPRHKITKRGQNVTFRCDPISEHNRLYWYRQTLGQGPEFLTYFQNEAQLEKSRLLSDRFSAERPKGSFSTLEIQRTEQGDSAMYLCASSFRDADEKLFFGSGTQLSVL.

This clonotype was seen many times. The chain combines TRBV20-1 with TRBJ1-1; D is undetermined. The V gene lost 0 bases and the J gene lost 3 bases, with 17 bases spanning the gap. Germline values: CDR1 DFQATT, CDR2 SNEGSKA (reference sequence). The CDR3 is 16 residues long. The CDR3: CSARDPRTGLDTEAFF. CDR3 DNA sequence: TGCAGTGCTAGAGACCCCAGGACCGGGTTGGACACTGAAGCTTTCTTT.

The CDR3 region has the DNA TGCAGTGCTAGTAACACCGTGGACACTCCTAACTATGGCTACACCTTC. Its protein is CSASNTVDTPNYGYTF. V usage is TRBV20-1 and J usage is TRBJ1-2, with D possibly being TRBD1 (5 bases). CDR3 length: 16 residues. V was shortened by 3 bases and J by 0 bases, with 17 bases between the two germline ends. The germline CDR1 and CDR2 sequences are DFQATT and SNEGSKA (reference sequence).

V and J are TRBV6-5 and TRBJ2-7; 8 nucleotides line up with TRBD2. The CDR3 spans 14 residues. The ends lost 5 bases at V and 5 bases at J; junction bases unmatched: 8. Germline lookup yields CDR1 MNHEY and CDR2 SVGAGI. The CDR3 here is CASSPSGSPHEQYF. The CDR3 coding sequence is TGTGCCAGCAGTCCAAGCGGGAGTCCCCACGAGCAGTACTTC.

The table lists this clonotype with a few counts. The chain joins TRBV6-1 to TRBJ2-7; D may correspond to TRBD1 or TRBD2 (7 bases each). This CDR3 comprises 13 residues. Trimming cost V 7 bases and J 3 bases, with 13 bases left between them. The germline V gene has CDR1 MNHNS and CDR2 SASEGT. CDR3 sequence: CASIQGGSYEQYF. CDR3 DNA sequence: TGTGCCAGCATCCAGGGGGGGAGCTACGAGCAGTACTTC.

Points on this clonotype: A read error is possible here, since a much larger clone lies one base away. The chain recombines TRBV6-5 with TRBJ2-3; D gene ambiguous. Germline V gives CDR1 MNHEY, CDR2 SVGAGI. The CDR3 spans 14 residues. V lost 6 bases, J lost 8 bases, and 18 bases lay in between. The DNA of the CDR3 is TGTGCCAGCAGAGTCTTTACACGAGAAGTTACGCAGTATTTT. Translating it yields CASRVFTREVTQYF.

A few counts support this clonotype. The CDR3 bases are TGTGCCAGCAGCACCTACTTAGGGGGAGCGGGCACAGATACGCAGTATTTT. Its translation is CASSTYLGGAGTDTQYF. This chain connects TRBV28 to TRBJ2-3, with D perhaps TRBD1 (6 bases). Germline values: CDR1 MDHEN, CDR2 SYDVKM. Trimming removed 6 bases at V and 1 base at J, with 20 bases between. This CDR3 region has 17 residues. Drawing the rest from reference TRBV28 and TRBJ2-3, the complete variable domain is DVKVTQSSRYLVKRTGEKVFLECVQDMDHENMFWYRQDPGLGLRLIYFSYDVKMKEKGDIPEGYSVSREKKERFSLILESASTNQTSMYLCASSTYLGGAGTDTQYFGPGTRLTVL.

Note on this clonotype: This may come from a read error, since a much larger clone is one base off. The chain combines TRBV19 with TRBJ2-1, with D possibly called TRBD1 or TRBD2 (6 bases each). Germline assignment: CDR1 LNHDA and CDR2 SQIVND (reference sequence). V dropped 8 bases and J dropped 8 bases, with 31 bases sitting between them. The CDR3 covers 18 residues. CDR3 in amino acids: CASHGGLTTGTQYDEQFF. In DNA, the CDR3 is TGTGCCAGTCATGGGGGACTCACCACCGGGACACAATACGATGAGCAGTTCTTC.

The CDR3: CSAIRSGGAYNEQFF. For the CDR3, the DNA is TGCAGTGCAATCCGTAGCGGGGGAGCCTACAATGAGCAGTTCTTC. The rearrangement uses TRBV20-1 and TRBJ2-1; 9 positions agree with TRBD2. This CDR3 contains 15 residues. J lost 2 bases, V lost 6 bases, and 8 bases had no gene match. Germline CDR1 reads DFQATT; CDR2 reads SNEGSKA (reference sequence).

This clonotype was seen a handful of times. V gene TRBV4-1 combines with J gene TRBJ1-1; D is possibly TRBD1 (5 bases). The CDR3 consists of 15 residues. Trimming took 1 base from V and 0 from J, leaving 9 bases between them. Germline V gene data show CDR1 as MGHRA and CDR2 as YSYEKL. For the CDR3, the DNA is TGCGCCAGCAGCCAAGTATCAGGGCTGAACACTGAAGCTTTCTTT. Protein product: CASSQVSGLNTEAFF.

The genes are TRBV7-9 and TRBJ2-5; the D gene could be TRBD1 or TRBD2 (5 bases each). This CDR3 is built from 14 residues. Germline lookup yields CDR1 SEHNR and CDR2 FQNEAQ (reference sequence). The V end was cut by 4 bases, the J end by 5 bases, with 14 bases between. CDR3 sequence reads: CASSSTAWRETQYF. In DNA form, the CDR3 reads TGTGCCAGCAGCTCGACAGCCTGGAGGGAGACCCAGTACTTC. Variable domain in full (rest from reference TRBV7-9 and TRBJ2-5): DTGVSQNPRHKITKRGQNVTFRCDPISEHNRLYWYRQTLGQGPEFLTYFQNEAQLEKSRLLSDRFSAERPKGSFSTLEIQRTEQGDSAMYLCASSSTAWRETQYFGPGTRLLVL.

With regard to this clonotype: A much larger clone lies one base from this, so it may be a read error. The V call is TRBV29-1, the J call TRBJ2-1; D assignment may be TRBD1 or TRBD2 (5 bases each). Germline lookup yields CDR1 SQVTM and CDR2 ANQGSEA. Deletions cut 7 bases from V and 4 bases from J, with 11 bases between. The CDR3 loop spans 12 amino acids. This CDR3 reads CSAGDVYNEQFF. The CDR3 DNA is TGCAGCGCCGGGGACGTGTACAATGAGCAGTTCTTC.

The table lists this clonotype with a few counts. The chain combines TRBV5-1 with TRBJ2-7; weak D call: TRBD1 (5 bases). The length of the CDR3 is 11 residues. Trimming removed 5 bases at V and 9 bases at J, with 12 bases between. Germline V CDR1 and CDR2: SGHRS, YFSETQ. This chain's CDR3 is CASSWGAGQYF. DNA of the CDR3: TGCGCCAGCAGTTGGGGCGCCGGGCAGTACTTC.